Sequencing of this T cell receptor (beta chain) was carried out in a study of blood T cell repertoires in COVID-19. Sequenced by immunoSEQ multiplex PCR; TCRdb stores in-frame clones only, minus some. This table has 250,000 to 350,000 clones, around 89% appearing once. From germline, CDR1 is SGHRS and CDR2 YFSETQ. The trim removed 3 bases at V and 2 bases at J, leaving 8 bases unmatched. There are 16 residues in the CDR3. V is TRBV5-1 and J is TRBJ1-3; 7 nucleotides agree with TRBD1. The source material was peripheral blood. The receptor's source is a woman aged 25 to 39 who had recovered from COVID-19. The CDR3 nucleotides read TGCGCCAGCAGCTCCGCAACAGGGGCGGCTGGAAACACCATATATTTT. Amino acid sequence: CASSSATGAAGNTIYF. Combining the CDR3 with reference TRBV5-1 and TRBJ1-3 gives the whole variable domain KAGVTQTPRYLIKTRGQQVTLSCSPISGHRSVSWYQQTPGQGLQFLFEYFSETQRNKGNFPGRFSGRQFSNSRSEMNVSTLELGDSALYLCASSSATGAAGNTIYFGEGSWLTVV.